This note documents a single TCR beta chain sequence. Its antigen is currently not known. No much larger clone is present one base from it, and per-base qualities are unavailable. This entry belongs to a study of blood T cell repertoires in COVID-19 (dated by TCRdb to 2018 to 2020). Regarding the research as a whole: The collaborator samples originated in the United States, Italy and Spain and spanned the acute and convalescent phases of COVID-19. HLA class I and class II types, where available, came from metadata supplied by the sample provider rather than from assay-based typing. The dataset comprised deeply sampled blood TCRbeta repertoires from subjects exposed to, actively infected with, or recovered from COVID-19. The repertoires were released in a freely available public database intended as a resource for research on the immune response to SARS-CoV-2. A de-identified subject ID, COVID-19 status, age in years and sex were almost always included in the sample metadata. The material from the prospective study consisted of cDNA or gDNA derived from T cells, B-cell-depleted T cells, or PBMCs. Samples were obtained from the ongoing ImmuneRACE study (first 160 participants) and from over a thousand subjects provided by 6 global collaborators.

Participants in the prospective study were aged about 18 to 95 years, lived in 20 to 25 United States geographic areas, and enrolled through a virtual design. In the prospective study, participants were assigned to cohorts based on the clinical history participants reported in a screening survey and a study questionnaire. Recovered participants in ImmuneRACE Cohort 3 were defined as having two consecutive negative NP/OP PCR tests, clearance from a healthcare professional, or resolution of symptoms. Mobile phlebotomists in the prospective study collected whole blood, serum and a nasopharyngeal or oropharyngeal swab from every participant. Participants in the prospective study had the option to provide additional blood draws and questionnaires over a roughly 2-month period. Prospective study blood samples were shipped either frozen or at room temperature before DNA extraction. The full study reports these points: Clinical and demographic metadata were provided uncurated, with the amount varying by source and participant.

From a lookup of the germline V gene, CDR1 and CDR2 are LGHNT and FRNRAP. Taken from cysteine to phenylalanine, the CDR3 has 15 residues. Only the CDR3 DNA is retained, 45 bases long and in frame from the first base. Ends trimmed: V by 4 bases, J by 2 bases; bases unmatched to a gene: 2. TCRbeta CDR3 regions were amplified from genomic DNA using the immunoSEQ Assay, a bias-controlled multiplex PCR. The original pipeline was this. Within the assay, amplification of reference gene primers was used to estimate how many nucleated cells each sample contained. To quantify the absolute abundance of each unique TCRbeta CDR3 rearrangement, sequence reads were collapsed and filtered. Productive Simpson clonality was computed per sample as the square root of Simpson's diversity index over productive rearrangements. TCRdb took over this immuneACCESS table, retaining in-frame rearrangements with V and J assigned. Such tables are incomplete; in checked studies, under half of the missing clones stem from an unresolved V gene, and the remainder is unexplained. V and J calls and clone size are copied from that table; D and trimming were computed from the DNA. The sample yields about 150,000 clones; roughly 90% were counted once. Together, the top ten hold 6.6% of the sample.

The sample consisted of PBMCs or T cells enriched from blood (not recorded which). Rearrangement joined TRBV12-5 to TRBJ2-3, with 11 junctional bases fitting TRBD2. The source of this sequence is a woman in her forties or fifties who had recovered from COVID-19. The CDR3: CASGSSGGITDTQYF. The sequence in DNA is TGTGCTAGTGGTTCTAGCGGGGGGATCACAGATACGCAGTATTTT.